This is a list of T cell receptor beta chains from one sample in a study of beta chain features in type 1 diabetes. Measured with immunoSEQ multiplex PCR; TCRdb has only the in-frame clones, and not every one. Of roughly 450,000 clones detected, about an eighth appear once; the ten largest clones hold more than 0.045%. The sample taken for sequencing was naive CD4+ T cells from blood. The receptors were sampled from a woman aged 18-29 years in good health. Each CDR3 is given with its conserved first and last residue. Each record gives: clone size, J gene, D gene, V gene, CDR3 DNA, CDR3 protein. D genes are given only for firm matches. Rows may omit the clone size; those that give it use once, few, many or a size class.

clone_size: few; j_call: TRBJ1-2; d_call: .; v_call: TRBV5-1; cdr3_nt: TGCGCCAGCAGCTTGGGATATTATGGCTACACCTTC; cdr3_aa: CASSLGYYGYTF
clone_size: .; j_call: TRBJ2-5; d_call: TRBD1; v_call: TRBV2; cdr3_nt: TGTGCCAGCAGACTTCAGGGGGCGCAGGAGACCCAGTACTTC; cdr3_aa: CASRLQGAQETQYF
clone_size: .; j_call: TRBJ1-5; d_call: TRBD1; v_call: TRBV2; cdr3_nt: TGTGCCAGCATGGGGACAGATCAGCCCCAGCATTTT; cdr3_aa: CASMGTDQPQHF
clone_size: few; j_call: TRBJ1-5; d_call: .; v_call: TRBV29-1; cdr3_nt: TGCAGCGTTTCACAGGGACCCAATCAGCCCCAGCATTTT; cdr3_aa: CSVSQGPNQPQHF
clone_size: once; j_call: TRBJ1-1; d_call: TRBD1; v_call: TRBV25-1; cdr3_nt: TGTGCCAGCAGTGTTACAGGGGTTACTGAAGCTTTCTTT; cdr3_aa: CASSVTGVTEAFF
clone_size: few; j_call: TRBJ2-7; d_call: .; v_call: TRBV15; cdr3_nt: TGTGCCACCAGCCCCGGATTAGCGAACTACGAGCAGTACTTC; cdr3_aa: CATSPGLANYEQYF
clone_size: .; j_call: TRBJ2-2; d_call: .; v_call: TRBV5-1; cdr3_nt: TGCGCCAGCAGCTTGGGGTCGGCCAACACCGGGGAGCTGTTTTTT; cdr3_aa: CASSLGSANTGELFF
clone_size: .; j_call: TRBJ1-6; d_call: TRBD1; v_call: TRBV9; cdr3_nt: TGTGCCAGCAGCGTAGGACAGGGAGGTATTTCACCCCTCCACTTT; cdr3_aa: CASSVGQGGISPLHF
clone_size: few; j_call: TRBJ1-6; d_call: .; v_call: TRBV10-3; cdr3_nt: TGTGCCATCAGTGAGTCGCCCCACTCGTATTCACCCCTCCACTTT; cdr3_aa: CAISESPHSYSPLHF
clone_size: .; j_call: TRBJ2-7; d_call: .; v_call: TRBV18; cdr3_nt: TGTGCCAGCTCACCGGAGACAGGACCCTCCTACGAGCAGTACTTC; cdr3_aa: CASSPETGPSYEQYF
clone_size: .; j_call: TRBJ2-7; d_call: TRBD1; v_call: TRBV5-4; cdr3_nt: TGTGCCAGCAGCTCCGGGACAGGGGTCTACGAGCAGTACTTC; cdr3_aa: CASSSGTGVYEQYF
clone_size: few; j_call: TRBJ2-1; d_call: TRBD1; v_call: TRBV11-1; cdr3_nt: TGTGCCAGCAGCTTAGCGCGGTTGCGGACAGGGAACTCCAATGAGCAGTTCTTC; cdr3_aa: CASSLARLRTGNSNEQFF
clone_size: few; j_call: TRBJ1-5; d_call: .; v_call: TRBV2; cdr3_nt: TGTGCCAGCAGGCGCCACAGCGTCAATCAGCCCCAGCATTTT; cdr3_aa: CASRRHSVNQPQHF
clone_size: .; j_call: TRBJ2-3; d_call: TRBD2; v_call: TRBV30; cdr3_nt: TGTGCCTGGAGTGTACTCCGGACTAGCGGGAGGACAGATACGCAGTATTTT; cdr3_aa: CAWSVLRTSGRTDTQYF
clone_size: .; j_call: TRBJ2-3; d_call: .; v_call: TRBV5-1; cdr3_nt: TGCGCCAGCAGCTCCGACGGCTTAAGCACAGATACGCAGTATTTT; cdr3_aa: CASSSDGLSTDTQYF
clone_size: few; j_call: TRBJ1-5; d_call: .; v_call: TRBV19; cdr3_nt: TGTGCCAGTGGGGGCAGGGGCAATCAGCCCCAGCATTTT; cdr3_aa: CASGGRGNQPQHF
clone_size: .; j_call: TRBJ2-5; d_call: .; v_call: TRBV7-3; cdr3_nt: TGTGCCAGCAGCCCGACTGGGGCGTTACAAGAGACCCAGTACTTC; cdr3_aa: CASSPTGALQETQYF
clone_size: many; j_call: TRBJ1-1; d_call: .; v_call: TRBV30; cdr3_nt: TGTGCCTGGAGTCCCCAGGGTAACACTGAAGCTTTCTTT; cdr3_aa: CAWSPQGNTEAFF
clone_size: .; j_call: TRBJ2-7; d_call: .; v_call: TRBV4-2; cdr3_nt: TGTGCCAGCAGCCGGGAGGGACAGAGGGCCTCCTACGAGCAGTACTTC; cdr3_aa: CASSREGQRASYEQYF
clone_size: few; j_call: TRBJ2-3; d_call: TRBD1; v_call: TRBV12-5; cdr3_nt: TGTGCTAGTGGTCGGCCCCGGACAGGGACTAGCACAGATACGCAGTATTTT; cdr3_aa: CASGRPRTGTSTDTQYF
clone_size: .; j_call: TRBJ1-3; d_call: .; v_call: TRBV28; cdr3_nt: TGTGCCAGCAGTTTTTCAGCGGTCCCCTCTGGAAACACCATATATTTT; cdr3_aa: CASSFSAVPSGNTIYF
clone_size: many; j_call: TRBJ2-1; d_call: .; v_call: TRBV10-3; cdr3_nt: TGTGCCATCAGTGAGTCGACTGACAATGAGCAGTTCTTC; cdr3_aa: CAISESTDNEQFF
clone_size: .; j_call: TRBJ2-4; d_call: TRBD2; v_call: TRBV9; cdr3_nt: TGTGCCAGCAGCAGGGGGACTAGCGGAGCTAACTTAAACATTCAGTACTTC; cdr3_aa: CASSRGTSGANLNIQYF
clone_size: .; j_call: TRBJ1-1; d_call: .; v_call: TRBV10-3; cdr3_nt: TGTGCCGCCCGGGACCAACTGAACACTGAAGCTTTCTTT; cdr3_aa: CAARDQLNTEAFF
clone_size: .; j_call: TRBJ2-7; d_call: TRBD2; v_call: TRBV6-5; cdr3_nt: TGTGCCAGCAGTTACTCGCGGGGCGGGAGCACCTACGAGCAGTACTTC; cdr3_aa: CASSYSRGGSTYEQYF
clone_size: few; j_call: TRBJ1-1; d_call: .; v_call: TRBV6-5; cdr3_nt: TGTGCCAGCAGCCGACTGGGAAAGAACACTGAAGCTTTCTTT; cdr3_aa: CASSRLGKNTEAFF
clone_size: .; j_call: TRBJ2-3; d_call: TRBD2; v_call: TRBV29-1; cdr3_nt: TGCAGCGTCCCTGCGGCGGGGGGGCCCTACACAGATACGCAGTATTTT; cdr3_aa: CSVPAAGGPYTDTQYF
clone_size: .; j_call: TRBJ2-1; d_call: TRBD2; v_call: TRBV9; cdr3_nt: TGTGCCAGCAGCGTAGGGGCTAGCGGGAGCTATGAGCAGTTCTTC; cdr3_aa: CASSVGASGSYEQFF
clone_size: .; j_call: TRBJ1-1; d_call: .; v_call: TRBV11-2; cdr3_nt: TGTGCCAGCAGCTTAACAGTAAACACTGAAGCTTTCTTT; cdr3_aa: CASSLTVNTEAFF
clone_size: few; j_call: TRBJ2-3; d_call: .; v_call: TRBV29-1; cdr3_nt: TGCAGCGTTGGGGTACGGACAGTCACAGATACGCAGTATTTT; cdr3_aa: CSVGVRTVTDTQYF